This TCR beta chain was documented in a study of CD8+CD57+ T cells in acquired aplastic anemia (dated by TCRdb to 2016 to 2019). Study-level background: A mean of approximately 3 ug of DNA, ranging from roughly 0.2 to 27.4 ug, was extracted from sorted CD4+ and CD8+ cells. CD8+CD57+ expansion was defined as frequency above the mean frequency observed in healthy subjects. What the authors observed across the whole study: About 28 CD8+ CDR3 sequences were found in both patients and controls but appeared to be highly expressed in patients and within the immunodominant clones of the patients. Between patients and healthy controls, no significant difference in CD8+ Simpson's diversity was found (P=0.060).

Flow cytometry had shown CD8+CD57+ cell expansion in the patients selected for sequencing. Severe acquired aplastic anemia was diagnosed in all patients according to International Study of Aplastic Anemia and Agranulocytosis and Camitta criteria. Patients had received no therapy at the time of blood sampling. In this study, sorted CD4+ and CD8+ T cells from the blood of healthy subjects and of severe aplastic anemia patients had their TCR repertoires deep-sequenced. Patients were enrolled under clinicaltrials.gov protocols 00001620, 01623167, 00001397, 00071045, 00081523 and 00961064 in the USA. Ficoll-Paque density gradient centrifugation was used to isolate peripheral blood mononuclear cells. CD4+ and CD8+ T cells were sorted by FACS or magnetic beads before DNA extraction. Taken from the germline V gene (reference sequence), the CDR1 and CDR2 loops are DFQATT and SNEGSKA. The cysteine opens and the phenylalanine closes a CDR3 of 14 amino acids. Only CDR3 DNA is held: 42 bases, read in frame from base 1. Trimming leaves V shorter by 3 bases and J shorter by 5 bases, with the junction holding 8 bases beyond the gene matches.

TCR beta VDJ combination and CDR3 sequence profiling used genomic DNA as the template. TCR repertoire sequencing was run on an Illumina HiSeq 2000. The authors processed their data as follows. TRBV/TRBJ rearrangement plots, CDR3 size and DJ length profiles, and Simpson's diversity index were used to evaluate the repertoires. The most abundant DNA sequence in the deep sequencing data was taken as the immunodominant clone. CDR3 amino acid sequences were screened for sharing across subjects and were compared with published repertoires and the VDJdb database. The raw public reads went through TCRdb reprocessing: fastp at Q25, MiXCR clone calling, in-frame beta chains kept. Under each unique CDR3 protein, matching rows form one entry showing the most common genes and DNA. These V and J calls rely on TCRdb rather than the paper's analysis. Here the sample has 150,000 to 200,000 distinct CDR3 sequences; roughly 50% occur a single time. The ten largest clonotypes hold about 1.8% of the sample.

Concerning this clonotype itself: Its antigen target is currently unknown. No per-base quality is available; no much larger clone lies one base away.

Sequencing used sorted CD4+, CD8+, or CD8+CD57+ T cells (not recorded which) from PBMCs. The receptor's source is a human donor with aplastic anemia. The chain couples TRBV20-1 to TRBJ2-5; TRBD2 lines up with 8 middle nucleotides. The DNA sequence is given as TGCAGTGCTAGGCTAGCGGGTGAATGGGAGACCCAGTACTTC. Translated, it gives CSARLAGEWETQYF.